The 5 T cell receptor beta chains reported below all come from one sample, sequenced in a study of T cell responses to AZD1222 COVID-19 vaccine. Assay: immunoSEQ multiplex PCR; the TCRdb copy retains only in-frame clones and omits some. The sample shows some 150,000 clones, 82% of them seen only once. The specimen was peripheral blood, collected on day 0 of MenACWY control vaccination. Source of these receptors: an adult in good health.

The V gene is TRBV7-9, the J gene TRBJ1-4, with 7 positions matching TRBD1. V was clipped by 2 bases and J by 8 bases; unmatched bases: 5. The length of the CDR3 is 14 residues. CDR1 and CDR2 from the germline V gene are SEHNR and FQNEAQ (reference sequence). The CDR3 coding sequence is TGTGCCAGCAGCTTAACCAGGGGGACCGAAAAACTGTTTTTT. Encoded protein: CASSLTRGTEKLFF.

V gene TRBV2 combines with J gene TRBJ1-2; no definite D call. The CDR3 sequence is 13 residues long. The V gene's germline CDR1 is SNHLY and CDR2 FYNNEI. The germline V and J ends were trimmed by 3 bases and 1 base, with 6 bases remaining between them. The CDR3 coding sequence is TGTGCCAGCAGTGACAGAATTAACTATGGCTACACCTTC. Amino acids: CASSDRINYGYTF.

The chain recombines TRBV9 with TRBJ2-2, with D hard to call. Germline V lookup: CDR1 SGDLS, CDR2 YYNGEE. CDR3 length: 11 residues. Trimming removed 3 bases from V and 4 bases from J, with 1 base in between. The CDR3 bases are TGTGCCAGCAGCGCCACCGGGGAGCTGTTTTTT. Translation: CASSATGELFF.

V is TRBV5-1 and J is TRBJ2-3, with 7 bases identical to TRBD1. The V and J ends lost 4 bases and 3 bases, in that order; junction bases with no gene match: 8. The CDR3 length is 15 residues. From germline, CDR1 is SGHRS and CDR2 YFSETQ. DNA of the CDR3: TGCGCCAGCAGCGTGCAGGGGGTTCGAACAGATACGCAGTATTTT. Protein product: CASSVQGVRTDTQYF.

The chain couples TRBV7-9 to TRBJ2-5; weak D call: TRBD1 (6 bases). Trimming removed 6 bases at V and 5 bases at J, with 10 bases between. CDR1 is SEHNR, CDR2 FQNEAQ, per germline (reference sequence). This CDR3 spans 12 amino acids. The CDR3 spells CASRRQGETQYF. As DNA, the CDR3 is TGTGCCAGCAGGAGGCAGGGGGAGACCCAGTACTTC.